These T cell receptor beta chains were read from a single sample in a study of spatial heterogeneity in lung cancer. MiXCR, applied by TCRdb to the 5' RACE reads, yields one record per CDR3 protein. The sample includes some 10,000 distinct CDR3 sequences, approximately 5% of them seen just once. The material was PBMCs, obtained at surgery. These receptors all come from a male donor with early-stage non-small cell lung cancer. Each CDR3 is given with its conserved first and last residue. D genes are given only for firm matches. Not every row has a clone size; where given, it reads once, few, many or a size class.

v_call	clone_size	j_call	d_call	cdr3_aa	cdr3_nt
TRBV30	medium-sized	TRBJ2-3	NA	CAFTASSTDTQYF	TGTGCCTTCACTGCGTCTAGCACAGATACGCAGTATTTT
TRBV29-1	many	TRBJ2-7	NA	CSVGVQRTSYEQYF	TGCAGCGTTGGTGTCCAGAGGACCTCCTACGAGCAGTACTTC
TRBV7-6	many	TRBJ2-3	TRBD2	CASNKRGGDTQYF	TGTGCCAGCAACAAGCGCGGGGGGGATACGCAGTATTTT
TRBV12-3/TRBV12-4	many	TRBJ2-7	TRBD1	CASSLAGQANPYEQYF	TGTGCCAGCAGTCTGGCCGGACAGGCTAACCCCTACGAGCAGTACTTC
TRBV29-1	many	TRBJ2-5	NA	CSVEDPNRGETQYF	TGCAGCGTTGAAGACCCTAACAGAGGCGAGACCCAGTACTTC
TRBV7-2	many	TRBJ2-7	NA	CASSAQPSSYEQYF	TGTGCCAGCAGTGCGCAGCCTAGCTCCTACGAGCAGTACTTC
TRBV18	many	TRBJ2-2	NA	CASSPEGQLFF	TGTGCCAGCTCACCGGAGGGACAGCTGTTTTTT
TRBV2	medium-sized	TRBJ2-1	TRBD2	CASSRRLAGAPGFF	TGTGCCAGCAGTCGCCGACTAGCGGGAGCCCCCGGGTTCTTC
TRBV5-1	medium-sized	TRBJ2-7	NA	CASSWDGSYEQYF	TGCGCCAGCAGCTGGGACGGATCCTACGAGCAGTACTTC
TRBV13	medium-sized	TRBJ1-6	NA	CASSQGRGRASPLHF	TGTGCCAGCAGCCAAGGCAGGGGACGAGCTTCACCCCTCCACTTT
TRBV7-2	many	TRBJ2-7	TRBD1	CASSLGPGGTYEQYF	TGTGCCAGCAGCCTAGGCCCAGGGGGCACGTACGAGCAGTACTTC
TRBV3-1	many	TRBJ2-1	NA	CASSSKYGLPSNEQFF	TGTGCCAGCAGCTCAAAGTATGGGCTCCCAAGCAATGAGCAGTTCTTC
TRBV28	many	TRBJ2-5	TRBD1	CASSFPTGRETQYF	TGTGCCAGCAGTTTTCCGACAGGGAGAGAGACCCAGTACTTC
TRBV12-3/TRBV12-4	many	TRBJ2-7	NA	CASSFEAYEQYF	TGTGCCAGCAGTTTTGAAGCCTACGAGCAGTACTTC
TRBV12-3/TRBV12-4	many	TRBJ2-5	NA	CASSGVEETQYF	TGTGCCAGTTCCGGGGTTGAAGAGACCCAGTACTTC
TRBV5-1	many	TRBJ2-1	TRBD1	CASRLAGTGTYNEQFF	TGCGCCAGCAGACTGGCTGGGACAGGGACCTACAATGAGCAGTTCTTC
TRBV18	many	TRBJ2-5	TRBD1	CASSPGTEEETQYF	TGTGCCAGCTCACCAGGGACAGAAGAAGAGACCCAGTACTTC
TRBV20-1	many	TRBJ2-7	NA	CSARGDSYEQYF	TGCAGTGCTAGGGGGGACTCCTACGAGCAGTACTTC
TRBV20-1	many	TRBJ1-2	NA	CSAGKQGSYGYTF	TGCAGTGCTGGAAAACAGGGTAGCTATGGCTACACCTTC
TRBV28	many	TRBJ1-1	NA	CASNTMNTEAFF	TGTGCCAGCAATACTATGAACACTGAAGCTTTCTTT
TRBV28	many	TRBJ1-5	NA	CASSSGVTQPQHF	TGTGCCAGCAGTTCGGGAGTTACTCAGCCCCAGCATTTT
TRBV6-4	many	TRBJ2-6	NA	CASSDLGANVLTF	TGTGCCAGCAGTGACCTGGGGGCCAACGTCCTGACTTTC
TRBV7-2	many	TRBJ1-4	TRBD1	CASSPRQGIEKLFF	TGTGCCAGCAGCCCACGACAGGGAATTGAAAAACTGTTTTTT
TRBV2	many	TRBJ1-2	NA	CASSPKGDYGYTF	TGTGCCAGCAGCCCAAAGGGGGATTATGGCTACACCTTC
TRBV7-2	many	TRBJ2-2	NA	CASSPYLAELFF	TGTGCCAGCAGCCCCTATTTGGCGGAGCTGTTTTTT
TRBV7-2	many	TRBJ1-6	NA	CASSLASGGPVNSPLHF	TGTGCCAGCAGCTTAGCGTCGGGGGGCCCGGTTAATTCACCCCTCCACTTT
TRBV30	many	TRBJ2-1	TRBD2	CAWSGTGTRGRYNEQFF	TGTGCCTGGAGTGGCACCGGGACTAGAGGAAGATACAATGAGCAGTTCTTC
TRBV24-1	NA	TRBJ2-3	TRBD2	CATSDGLAPETDTQYF	TGTGCCACCAGTGATGGACTAGCGCCGGAGACAGATACGCAGTATTTT
TRBV30	medium-sized	TRBJ1-5	NA	CAWSGKVRQPQHF	TGTGCCTGGAGTGGAAAAGTTAGACAGCCCCAGCATTTT
TRBV7-9	many	TRBJ1-1	NA	CASSFFQGMNTEAFF	TGTGCCAGCAGCTTTTTTCAGGGGATGAACACTGAAGCTTTCTTT
TRBV12-3/TRBV12-4	many	TRBJ2-1	NA	CASSLAPVSYNEQFF	TGTGCCAGCAGTTTAGCCCCCGTTTCCTACAATGAGCAGTTCTTC
TRBV7-2	many	TRBJ2-5	NA	CASSFQHGQETQYF	TGTGCCAGCAGCTTCCAACACGGACAAGAGACCCAGTACTTC
TRBV23-1	NA	TRBJ2-1	NA	CASSHPAKQRYNEQFF	TGCGCCAGCAGTCACCCGGCTAAGCAACGATACAATGAGCAGTTCTTC
TRBV5-1	many	TRBJ2-7	NA	CASSLAGYRDGYEQYF	TGCGCCAGCAGCTTGGCGGGATACAGGGATGGCTACGAGCAGTACTTC
TRBV29-1	many	TRBJ2-1	TRBD2	CSVPVSGGVEQFF	TGCAGCGTTCCAGTTAGCGGGGGTGTTGAGCAGTTCTTC
TRBV15	NA	TRBJ1-5	NA	CATSSRSINSNQPQHF	TGTGCCACCAGCTCCCGTAGCATTAATAGCAATCAGCCCCAGCATTTT
TRBV29-1	medium-sized	TRBJ1-5	NA	CSVSDGFLGNQPQHF	TGCAGCGTCTCCGACGGGTTTCTGGGCAATCAGCCCCAGCATTTT
TRBV27	few	TRBJ2-7	TRBD1	CASSLWDRASSYEQYF	TGTGCCAGCAGTTTATGGGACAGGGCCTCTTCCTACGAGCAGTACTTC
TRBV28	many	TRBJ2-7	NA	CASSLTGPSYEQYF	TGTGCCAGCAGTTTGACTGGTCCCTCCTACGAGCAGTACTTC
TRBV18	NA	TRBJ2-6	NA	CASSPTQGNSGANVLTF	TGTGCCAGCTCACCGACTCAGGGGAACTCTGGGGCCAACGTCCTGACTTTC
TRBV29-1	medium-sized	TRBJ2-1	TRBD2	CSAELAGGLNEQFF	TGCAGCGCAGAACTAGCGGGGGGGCTTAATGAGCAGTTCTTC
TRBV29-1	once	TRBJ2-1	TRBD1	CSVERDRDNEQFF	TGCAGCGTTGAGCGGGACAGGGACAATGAGCAGTTCTTC
TRBV7-2	few	TRBJ2-4	NA	CASSTAPGNLENIQYF	TGTGCCAGCAGTACCGCACCCGGGAATCTCGAAAACATTCAGTACTTC
TRBV5-6	many	TRBJ1-2	TRBD1	CASVLTGTVYGYTF	TGTGCCAGCGTTCTGACCGGGACAGTCTATGGCTACACCTTC
TRBV5-1	medium-sized	TRBJ1-1	NA	CASSLQGTNTEAFF	TGCGCCAGCAGCTTGCAGGGGACGAACACTGAAGCTTTCTTT
TRBV25-1	NA	TRBJ2-2	TRBD2	CASSGREAGTGELFF	TGTGCCAGCAGTGGGCGGGAGGCCGGCACCGGGGAGCTGTTTTTT
TRBV3-1	many	TRBJ1-2	TRBD1	CASSYFIQGATYGYTF	TGTGCCAGCAGCTACTTTATCCAGGGGGCGACCTATGGCTACACCTTC
TRBV7-2	medium-sized	TRBJ2-3	NA	CAGMGASTDTQYF	TGTGCCGGGATGGGGGCTAGCACAGATACGCAGTATTTT
TRBV29-1	many	TRBJ1-1	NA	CSVTGQPNTEAFF	TGCAGCGTTACTGGACAGCCGAACACTGAAGCTTTCTTT
TRBV24-1	many	TRBJ1-2	NA	CATSDQDNYGYTF	TGTGCCACCAGTGACCAAGATAACTATGGCTACACCTTC
TRBV10-3	NA	TRBJ2-3	NA	CAISETTDTQYF	TGTGCCATCAGTGAAACCACAGATACGCAGTATTTT
TRBV18	medium-sized	TRBJ2-1	TRBD2	CASSRGRGNEQFF	TGTGCCAGCTCCCGCGGGAGGGGGAATGAGCAGTTCTTC
TRBV25-1	NA	TRBJ2-7	TRBD2	CASSGLAAGGEQYF	TGTGCCAGCAGTGGACTAGCGGCCGGGGGCGAGCAGTACTTC
TRBV12-3/TRBV12-4	many	TRBJ2-1	TRBD2	CASSRGLAGGPSSYNEQFF	TGTGCCAGCAGCCGAGGACTAGCGGGGGGGCCAAGCTCCTACAATGAGCAGTTCTTC
TRBV5-1	many	TRBJ2-7	TRBD1	CASSFYPGTGSEQYF	TGCGCCAGCAGCTTCTACCCCGGGACAGGATCCGAGCAGTACTTC